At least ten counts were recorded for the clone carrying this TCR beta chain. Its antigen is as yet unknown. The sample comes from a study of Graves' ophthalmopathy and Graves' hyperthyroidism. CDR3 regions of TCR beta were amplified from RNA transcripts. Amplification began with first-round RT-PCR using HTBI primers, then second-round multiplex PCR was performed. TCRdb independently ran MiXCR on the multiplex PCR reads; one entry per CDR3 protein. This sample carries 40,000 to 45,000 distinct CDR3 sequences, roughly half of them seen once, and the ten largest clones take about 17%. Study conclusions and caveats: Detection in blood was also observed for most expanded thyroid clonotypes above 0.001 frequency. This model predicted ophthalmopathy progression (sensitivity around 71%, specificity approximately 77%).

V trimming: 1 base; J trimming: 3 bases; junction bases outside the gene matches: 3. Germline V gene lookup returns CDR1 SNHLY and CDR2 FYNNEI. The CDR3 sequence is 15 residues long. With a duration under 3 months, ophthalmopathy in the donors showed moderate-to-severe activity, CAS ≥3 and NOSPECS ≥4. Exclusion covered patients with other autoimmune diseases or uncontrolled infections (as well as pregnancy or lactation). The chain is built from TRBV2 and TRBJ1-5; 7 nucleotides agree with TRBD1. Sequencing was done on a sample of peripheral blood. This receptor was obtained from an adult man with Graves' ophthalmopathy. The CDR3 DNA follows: TGTGCCAGCAGTGAAGAGGGGGCAGTCAATCAGCCCCAGCATTTT. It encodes CASSEEGAVNQPQHF. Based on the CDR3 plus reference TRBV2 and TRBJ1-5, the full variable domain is EPEVTQTPSHQVTQMGQEVILRCVPISNHLYFYWYRQILGQKVEFLVSFYNNEISEKSEIFDDQFSVERPDGSNFTLKIRSTKLEDSAMYFCASSEEGAVNQPQHFGDGTRLSIL.